This T cell receptor (beta chain) was documented in a study of regulatory T cells in long-lasting Graves disease. The table lists this clonotype with many counts. Its antigen is still unknown. Findings and limits, study-wide: Repertoires from persistent disease leaned toward TRBV28, TRBJ1-2 and TRBJ2-5. Whereas 1,000 or so public clonotypes were shared by new patients, persistent patients shared more, at a few thousand.

The authors built TCR beta libraries using iRepertoire HTBI primers and Arm-PCR of CDR3 regions. TCRdb reprocessed the multiplex PCR reads via MiXCR and lists one record per CDR3 protein. The repertoire consists of about 470,000 distinct CDR3 sequences, with around 14% occurring once and the leading ten covering approximately 16%. Germline V CDR1 and CDR2: SGDLS, YYNGEE. Between the trimmed V and J ends, which lost 0 bases and 4 bases, there was a span of 5 bases. The CDR3 spans 13 residues. Time point defined: newly diagnosed GD, antithyroid drugs for less than 3 months. PBMCs provided the RNA from which the TCR library was made. These same records also appear under a second study, on T cells in Graves' hyperthyroidism and ophthalmopathy. This second study notes: In the blood, most expanded thyroid clonotypes above 0.001 appeared as well.

The rearrangement joins TRBV9 to TRBJ2-1, with D unclear. The receptor comes from a woman in her 30s with Graves disease. The sample was peripheral blood mononuclear cells (PBMCs), taken at new diagnosis, from a patient treated with antithyroid drugs. CDR3 bases: TGTGCCAGCAGCGTAGATCTGTACAATGAGCAGTTCTTC. Its translation is CASSVDLYNEQFF.